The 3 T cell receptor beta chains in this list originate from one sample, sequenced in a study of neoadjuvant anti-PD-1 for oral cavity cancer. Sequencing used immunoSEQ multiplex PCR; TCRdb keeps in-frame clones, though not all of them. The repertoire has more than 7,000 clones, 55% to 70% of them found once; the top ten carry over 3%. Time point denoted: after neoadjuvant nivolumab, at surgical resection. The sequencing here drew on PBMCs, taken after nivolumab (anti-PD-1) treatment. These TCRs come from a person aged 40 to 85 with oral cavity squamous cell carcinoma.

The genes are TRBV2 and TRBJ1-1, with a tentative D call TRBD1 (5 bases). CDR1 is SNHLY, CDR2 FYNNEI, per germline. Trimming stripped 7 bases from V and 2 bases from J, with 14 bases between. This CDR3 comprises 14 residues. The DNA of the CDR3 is TGTGCCAGCAACCAAGGGGACCTCAACACTGAAGCTTTCTTT. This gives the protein CASNQGDLNTEAFF.

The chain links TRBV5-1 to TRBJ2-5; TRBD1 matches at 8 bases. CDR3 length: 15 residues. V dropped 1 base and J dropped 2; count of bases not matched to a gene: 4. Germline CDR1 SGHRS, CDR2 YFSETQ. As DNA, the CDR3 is TGCGCCAGCAGCTTGTCACAGGGGGGACAAGAGACCCAGTACTTC. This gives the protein CASSLSQGGQETQYF. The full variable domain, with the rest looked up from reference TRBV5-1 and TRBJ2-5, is KAGVTQTPRYLIKTRGQQVTLSCSPISGHRSVSWYQQTPGQGLQFLFEYFSETQRNKGNFPGRFSGRQFSNSRSEMNVSTLELGDSALYLCASSLSQGGQETQYFGPGTRLLVL.

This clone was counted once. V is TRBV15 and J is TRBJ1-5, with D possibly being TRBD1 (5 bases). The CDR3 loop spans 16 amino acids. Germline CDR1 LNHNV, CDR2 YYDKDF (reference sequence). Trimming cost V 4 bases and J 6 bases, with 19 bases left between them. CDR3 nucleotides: TGTGCCACCAGCAACACATACCGGGGCGGGAGTCAGCCCCAGCATTTT. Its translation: CATSNTYRGGSQPQHF.